This entry lists 26 T cell receptor beta chains sequenced from one sample in a study of T cells after yellow fever vaccination. MiXCR, applied by TCRdb to the 5' RACE reads, yields one record per CDR3 protein. The sample has about 320,000 distinct CDR3 sequences, 3.5% to 4.5% seen once; the top ten hold approximately 20%. This material consisted of PBMCs, taken 15 days after the yellow fever booster vaccination. These receptors were obtained from a man younger than 35 who received the YFV17D yellow fever vaccine.

This clonotype showed up many times. The CDR3 sequence: CASSLDGGTITDTQYF. CDR3 nucleotides: TGTGCCAGCAGCTTAGACGGGGGTACCATCACAGATACGCAGTATTTT. The rearrangement joins TRBV7-2 to TRBJ2-3; a weak D match, TRBD2 (6 bases). Germline CDR1 reads SGHTA; CDR2 reads FQGNSA. The CDR3 contains 16 residues. Between the trimmed V and J ends, which lost 1 base and 2 bases, there was a span of 13 bases.

This clonotype was observed at least ten times. V usage is TRBV12-3 or TRBV12-4 and J usage is TRBJ2-7; no clear D. The CDR3 runs 14 residues. Trimming took 3 bases from V and 0 from J, leaving 9 bases between them. DNA for the CDR3: TGTGCCAGCAGTTTGAAGAGAAACTCCTACGAGCAGTACTTC. Its translation is CASSLKRNSYEQYF.

The CDR3 protein is CAIRGTELQPQHF. The CDR3, as DNA: TGTGCCATCAGGGGGACAGAATTACAGCCCCAGCATTTT. J is TRBJ1-5 and V is TRBV10-3; 7 nucleotides agree with TRBD1. Germline V gene lookup returns CDR1 ENHRY and CDR2 SYGVKD. The CDR3 loop spans 13 amino acids. Unmatched junction bases numbered 6, after V lost 6 bases and J lost 7 bases.

The chain joins TRBV29-1 to TRBJ1-2; perhaps TRBD1 as D (5 bases). Trimming removed 5 bases from V and 8 bases from J, with 12 bases in between. From germline, CDR1 is SQVTM and CDR2 ANQGSEA. CDR3 size: 11 residues. CDR3 region: CSVPGEKGYTF. CDR3 nucleotide sequence: TGCAGCGTTCCGGGGGAGAAGGGCTACACCTTC.

This clonotype came up many times. The genes are TRBV6-2 or TRBV6-3 and TRBJ2-2, with D perhaps TRBD1 or TRBD2 (6 bases each). The CDR3 runs 15 residues. Trimming stripped 6 bases from V and 0 bases from J, with 11 bases between. The germline V gene has CDR1 MNHEY and CDR2 SVGEGT. CDR3 in amino acids: CASSKGGTNTGELFF. CDR3 DNA sequence: TGTGCCAGCAGCAAAGGGGGGACGAACACCGGGGAGCTGTTTTTT.

This clonotype was recorded at least ten times. This chain joins TRBV5-1 and TRBJ2-5, with D unclear. Trimming took 4 bases from V and 4 from J, leaving 11 bases between them. The CDR3 runs to 13 residues. The V gene's germline CDR1 is SGHRS and CDR2 YFSETQ. CDR3 DNA sequence: TGCGCCAGCAGCCCCGACTCCCGAGAGACCCAGTACTTC. Amino acids: CASSPDSRETQYF.

This clonotype was seen only a few times. The chain is built from TRBV20-1 and TRBJ1-2; 8 bases map to TRBD1. The CDR3 spans 15 residues. Unmatched junction bases numbered 11, after V lost 6 bases and J lost 2 bases. Germline CDR1 and CDR2: DFQATT and SNEGSKA (reference sequence). CDR3 in amino acids: CSAKDRVQINYGYTF. CDR3 nucleotide sequence: TGCAGTGCAAAGGACAGGGTTCAAATCAACTATGGCTACACCTTC.

At least ten counts were recorded for this clonotype. The chain employs TRBV9 and TRBJ2-3, with D possibly being TRBD1 or TRBD2 (5 bases each). Per germline, CDR1 SGDLS and CDR2 YYNGEE. The CDR3 length is 17 residues. The ends were cut back, 1 base at V and 0 bases at J, with 15 bases in the middle. The CDR3 region has the DNA TGTGCCAGCAGCGTAAGCCTCCCGGGGACCAGCACAGATACGCAGTATTTT. This encodes CASSVSLPGTSTDTQYF.

Ten or more counts support this clonotype. The rearrangement joins TRBV5-6 to TRBJ2-5, with 8 bases lining up with TRBD1. This CDR3 has 15 amino acids. The V gene end was trimmed by 0 bases and the J gene end by 6 bases; junction bases not matched to a gene: 7. Germline V lookup: CDR1 SGHDT, CDR2 YYEEEE. The chain's CDR3 is CASSLGRTGTKTQYF. DNA of the CDR3: TGTGCCAGCAGCTTGGGTAGGACAGGGACGAAGACCCAGTACTTC.

This clonotype was seen ten or more times. One junction end does not reproduce the germline sequence, and a read error may be involved. The chain has TRBV5-1 and TRBJ2-7; 9 nucleotides line up with TRBD2. The CDR3 loop spans 16 amino acids. Germline CDR1 reads SGHRS; CDR2 reads YFSETQ. As DNA, the CDR3 is TGCGCCAGCAGTTTGGAAGGACTAGCGACATACTACGAGCAGTACTTC. Encoded protein: CASSLEGLATYYEQYF.

The table lists this clonotype with a few counts. CDR3: CASSLSRSSGNTIYF. CDR3 DNA: TGCGCCAGCAGCTTGAGCCGCAGCTCTGGAAACACCATATATTTT. The V gene is TRBV5-1, the J gene TRBJ1-3; D is unresolved. In germline, CDR1 is SGHRS, CDR2 YFSETQ. CDR3 length equals 15 residues. Trimming removed 1 base from V and 0 bases from J, with 8 bases in between.

The J gene is TRBJ2-4, the V gene TRBV6-5; TRBD2 might be the D (6 bases). Trimming cost V 6 bases and J 0 bases, with 18 bases left between them. Germline CDR1 reads MNHEY; CDR2 reads SVGAGI. The CDR3 has 17 amino acids. CDR3 DNA sequence: TGTGCCAGCAGCCTACAACGCGGGGCACTAGCCAAAAACATTCAGTACTTC. This gives the protein CASSLQRGALAKNIQYF.

This chain uses TRBV5-1 with TRBJ1-4; TRBD1 matches at 11 bases. Germline CDR1 reads SGHRS; CDR2 reads YFSETQ. This CDR3 is built from 17 residues. Trimming at V came to 3 bases and at J to 6 bases, leaving 10 bases not matched to a gene. The CDR3 protein is CASSSDRGLSRDEKLFF. In nucleotides, the CDR3 is TGCGCCAGCAGCTCGGACAGGGGGCTAAGTCGAGATGAAAAACTGTTTTTT.

This clonotype has ten or more counts. The chain joins TRBV6-1 to TRBJ2-3, with 7 bases identical to TRBD1. The CDR3 extends over 14 amino acids. After removal of 6 bases from V and 2 bases from J, the junction contained 5 bases not matched to a gene. The germline V gene encodes CDR1 MNHNS and CDR2 SASEGT. The CDR3 DNA reads TGTGCCAGCAGGGAGACAGGGTACACAGATACGCAGTATTTT. Protein sequence: CASRETGYTDTQYF.

V gene TRBV27 combines with J gene TRBJ2-7; D perhaps matches TRBD2 (5 bases). Germline V gene data show CDR1 as MNHEY and CDR2 as SMNVEV (reference sequence). V dropped 6 bases and J dropped 0 bases, with 15 bases sitting between them. The CDR3 has 15 residues. In DNA form, the CDR3 reads TGTGCCAGCAGGGCGACCGCCGGGGACTCCTACGAGCAGTACTTC. Protein sequence: CASRATAGDSYEQYF.

This clonotype was seen a handful of times. V usage is TRBV27 and J usage is TRBJ2-3; D is ambiguous. Germline CDR1 reads MNHEY; CDR2 reads SMNVEV (reference sequence). There are 13 residues in the CDR3. V gave up 1 base and J gave up 6 bases, with 8 bases separating them. CDR3: CASSLFDPDTQYF. CDR3 DNA sequence: TGTGCCAGCAGTTTATTTGACCCGGATACGCAGTATTTT.

This clonotype was seen ten or more times. The rearrangement links TRBV12-3 or TRBV12-4 to TRBJ2-5; no definite D call. This CDR3 spans 12 amino acids. V lost 8 bases and J lost 5, with 12 bases in between. The CDR3 nucleotides are TGTGCCAGCCGGTATAGCCGGGAGACCCAGTACTTC. As protein: CASRYSRETQYF.

This clonotype was counted between two and nine times. The J gene is TRBJ2-7, the V gene TRBV29-1; possibly TRBD1 or TRBD2 for D (6 bases each). CDR3 length: 13 amino acids. CDR1 and CDR2 from the germline V gene are SQVTM and ANQGSEA. V lost 5 bases, J lost 2 bases, and 13 bases lay in between. Written as DNA, the CDR3 is TGCAGCGTTTGGGGGGCCTGGACCTACGAGCAGTACTTC. Residues: CSVWGAWTYEQYF.

This clonotype was picked up a small number of times. V usage is TRBV19 and J usage is TRBJ1-4; the D gene is possibly TRBD1 (5 bases). The germline V and J ends were trimmed by 7 bases and 2 bases, with 14 bases remaining between them. The germline V gene has CDR1 LNHDA and CDR2 SQIVND (reference sequence). This CDR3 has 15 residues. DNA for the CDR3: TGTGCCAGTACTTCAGGCGGGGCGACTAATGAAAAACTGTTTTTT. Its protein is CASTSGGATNEKLFF.

This clonotype was found a few times. The chain recombines TRBV4-3 with TRBJ2-1, with D hard to call. CDR1 is LGHNA and CDR2 is YSLEER in the germline V gene. The CDR3 spans 15 residues. V lost 0 bases to trimming and J lost 0 bases, with 6 bases between them. In DNA, the CDR3 is TGCGCCAGCAGCCAAGAGACAAGCTCCTACAATGAGCAGTTCTTC. Protein: CASSQETSSYNEQFF.

This clonotype was seen ten or more times. The CDR3 region is CASADYTGELFF. The DNA for the CDR3 is TGTGCCAGCGCGGATTACACCGGGGAGCTGTTTTTT. This chain uses TRBV12-3 or TRBV12-4 with TRBJ2-2, with D uncertain. CDR3 length: 12 amino acids. Trimming removed 8 bases at V and 3 bases at J, with 7 bases between.

This clonotype was seen repeatedly, ten times or more. V is TRBV9 and J is TRBJ2-1, with D unresolved. Germline CDR1 reads SGDLS; CDR2 reads YYNGEE. V lost 3 bases to trimming and J lost 6 bases, with 13 bases between them. The CDR3 totals 14 residues. This chain's CDR3 is CASSGRATGNEQFF. The CDR3 region has the DNA TGTGCCAGCAGCGGCCGGGCGACGGGCAATGAGCAGTTCTTC. The variable domain in full, completed from reference TRBV9 and TRBJ2-1, reads DSGVTQTPKHLITATGQRVTLRCSPRSGDLSVYWYQQSLDQGLQFLIQYYNGEERAKGNILERFSAQQFPDLHSELNLSSLELGDSALYFCASSGRATGNEQFFGPGTRLTVL.

The rearrangement joins TRBV7-9 to TRBJ2-7; 11 bases map to TRBD1. CDR1 and CDR2 (germline): SEHNR, FQNEAQ (reference sequence). This CDR3 has 14 residues. The V segment lost 3 bases and the J segment 6 bases; nucleotides outside the gene matches: 4. CDR3: CASSFSGTGGEQYV. As DNA, the CDR3 is TGTGCCAGCAGCTTCTCCGGGACAGGGGGCGAGCAGTACGTC.

The table lists this clonotype with many counts. The gene calls are TRBV2 and TRBJ1-1; 9 bases match TRBD1. This CDR3 is built from 13 residues. Germline CDR1 and CDR2: SNHLY and FYNNEI. V gave up 10 bases and J gave up 7 bases; unmatched junction bases: 10. For the CDR3, the DNA is TGTGCCACCCTCGGAGAGGGACAGGGTGAAGCTTTCTTT. Translated, it gives CATLGEGQGEAFF.

This clonotype has a count of ten or more. This sequence joins TRBV12-3 or TRBV12-4 and TRBJ2-5; the D call may be TRBD1 or TRBD2 (5 bases each). V was cut by 2 bases and J by 4 bases, with 14 bases left in between. This CDR3 comprises 15 residues. In DNA, the CDR3 is TGTGCCAGCAGTTTAAGCGGCAGGGTGGCAGAGACCCAGTACTTC. Its translation: CASSLSGRVAETQYF.

This clonotype was detected a few times. V is TRBV5-1 and J is TRBJ2-3; 7 positions match TRBD1. The germline V gene encodes CDR1 SGHRS and CDR2 YFSETQ. The CDR3 covers 14 residues. V gave up 4 bases and J gave up 4 bases; unmatched junction bases: 6. The CDR3 DNA is TGCGCCAGCAGCGAAGGGGGCATGGCAGATACGCAGTATTTT. Encoded protein: CASSEGGMADTQYF.